This T cell receptor beta chain was obtained from a study of OX40 agonist ivuxolimab in advanced cancers. The study's findings and limits: Average numbers of expanded clones were greater in CD8+ T cells than in CD4+.

A note on this clone: The antigen is undetermined.

V dropped 3 bases and J dropped 6; count of bases not matched to a gene: 8. The germline CDR1 and CDR2 sequences are LGHNT and FRNRAP. The CDR3 runs to 15 residues. Method: immunoSEQ multiplex PCR; TCRdb's copy keeps in-frame clones and lacks some. The data contain about 69,000 clones, 80% to 85% of them singletons. The sequences come from CD4+ or CD8+ T cells sorted from blood, collected in a trial of the OX40 agonist ivuxolimab. The TCR sequence derives from an adult with an advanced solid tumor such as melanoma, head and neck, liver or kidney cancer. The chain links TRBV12-5 to TRBJ1-5; the match to TRBD1 covers 7 bases. As DNA, the CDR3 is TGTGCTAGTGGTTTTAGCGACAGGGTGAGTCAGCCCCAGCATTTT. Its protein product is CASGFSDRVSQPQHF.